A selection of T cell receptor beta chains follows, all from one sample in a study of T cell responses to AZD1222 COVID-19 vaccine. The data were produced by immunoSEQ multiplex PCR, yet TCRdb's version contains in-frame clones alone and is incomplete. The data show 140,000 or so clones, around 90% seen once. Sample: peripheral blood, taken 28 days after the second dose of the MenACWY control vaccine. All receptors derive from an adult who received the MenACWY meningococcal vaccine as a control. CDR3s include the opening cysteine and the closing phenylalanine or tryptophan. The order of the fields is clone size, V gene, D gene, J gene, CDR3 protein, CDR3 DNA. The D gene is left open where the match is weak. Clone size, where shown, is once, few, many, or a class for clones that have expanded.

NA,TRBV19,TRBD1,TRBJ1-1,CATPLDRVNTEAFF,TGTGCCACCCCTCTGGACAGGGTGAACACTGAAGCTTTCTTT
NA,TRBV9,NA,TRBJ1-4,CASSVGVAQTNEKLFF,TGTGCCAGCAGCGTAGGAGTGGCACAGACTAATGAAAAACTGTTTTTT
NA,TRBV4-1,TRBD1,TRBJ1-4,CASSPVGQVNEKLFF,TGCGCCAGCAGCCCAGTGGGACAGGTAAATGAAAAACTGTTTTTT
few,TRBV14,TRBD2,TRBJ2-5,CASSPGVTSGEETQYF,TGTGCCAGCAGCCCGGGGGTGACTAGCGGGGAAGAGACCCAGTACTTC
NA,TRBV6-4,NA,TRBJ2-1,CASSRDSYNEQFF,TGTGCCAGCAGTCGGGACTCCTACAATGAGCAGTTCTTC
NA,TRBV5-1,NA,TRBJ2-5,CASSLGATVQTQYF,TGCGCCAGCAGTCTCGGGGCCACGGTGCAGACCCAGTACTTC
NA,TRBV7-8,NA,TRBJ2-7,CASSPPTSREQYF,TGTGCCAGCAGCCCCCCGACCAGCCGCGAGCAGTACTTC
NA,TRBV19,TRBD1,TRBJ2-7,CASSDRVNDEQYF,TGTGCCAGTAGTGACAGGGTAAACGACGAGCAGTACTTC
NA,TRBV7-6,TRBD2,TRBJ2-7,CASSLARGLGKSYEQYF,TGTGCCAGCAGCTTAGCGAGGGGACTAGGAAAATCCTACGAGCAGTACTTC
NA,TRBV30,NA,TRBJ1-2,CAWSVPNREPNYGYTF,TGTGCCTGGAGTGTCCCCAACAGGGAACCTAACTATGGCTACACCTTC
NA,TRBV20-1,NA,TRBJ1-3,CSASLGPDTIYF,TGCAGTGCTAGTTTGGGTCCAGACACCATATATTTT
once,TRBV9,NA,TRBJ1-2,CASSSQGNMGYTF,TGTGCCAGCAGCTCACAGGGAAATATGGGCTACACCTTC
NA,TRBV18,NA,TRBJ2-3,CASSGSQEPGDTQYF,TGTGCCAGCTCAGGAAGCCAGGAGCCCGGAGATACGCAGTATTTT
few,TRBV5-1,TRBD2,TRBJ2-5,CASSIGLAGVGETQYF,TGCGCCAGCAGCATAGGACTAGCGGGAGTGGGGGAGACCCAGTACTTC
NA,TRBV11-2,TRBD1,TRBJ1-2,CASVQSQGDGYTF,TGTGCCAGCGTCCAAAGTCAGGGGGACGGCTACACCTTC
few,TRBV7-9,NA,TRBJ1-2,CASSLYSDNYGYTF,TGTGCCAGCAGCTTATACAGCGATAACTATGGCTACACCTTC
NA,TRBV29-1,NA,TRBJ1-3,CSVNFLHSGNTIYF,TGCAGCGTTAATTTCCTCCACTCTGGAAACACCATATATTTT
NA,TRBV12-3/TRBV12-4,NA,TRBJ2-7,CASSLEVIYEQYF,TGTGCCAGCAGTTTAGAGGTGATTTACGAGCAGTACTTC
NA,TRBV2,TRBD1,TRBJ2-2,CASSGNRGNTGELFF,TGTGCCAGCAGCGGTAACAGGGGAAACACCGGGGAGCTGTTTTTT
NA,TRBV5-8,NA,TRBJ1-1,CASSSYRRAFF,TGTGCCAGCAGCTCCTACCGGCGAGCTTTCTTT
NA,TRBV19,TRBD2,TRBJ2-7,CASSIDPASGRLQDEQYF,TGTGCCAGTAGTATAGATCCGGCTAGCGGGAGACTCCAGGACGAGCAGTACTTC
NA,TRBV5-6,NA,TRBJ1-1,CASSLDTEAFF,TGTGCCAGCAGCTTGGACACTGAAGCTTTCTTT
NA,TRBV5-5,TRBD1,TRBJ1-2,CASRQGQGTNGYTF,TGTGCCAGCAGACAGGGACAGGGCACAAATGGCTACACCTTC
NA,TRBV7-2,NA,TRBJ2-5,CASSRDWGETQYF,TGTGCCAGCAGTCGGGACTGGGGGGAGACCCAGTACTTC
NA,TRBV4-2,NA,TRBJ1-1,CASSQDVRQNEAFF,TGTGCCAGCAGCCAAGATGTGCGGCAAAACGAAGCTTTCTTT
once,TRBV24-1,NA,TRBJ2-2,CATSDFLGAGELFF,TGTGCCACCAGTGATTTTTTGGGTGCCGGGGAGCTGTTTTTT
NA,TRBV28,NA,TRBJ2-1,CASGQVGVPTPFF,TGTGCCAGCGGCCAAGTAGGCGTCCCTACCCCGTTCTTC
NA,TRBV6-5,NA,TRBJ1-1,CASMDPNTEAFF,TGTGCCAGCATGGACCCGAACACTGAAGCTTTCTTT